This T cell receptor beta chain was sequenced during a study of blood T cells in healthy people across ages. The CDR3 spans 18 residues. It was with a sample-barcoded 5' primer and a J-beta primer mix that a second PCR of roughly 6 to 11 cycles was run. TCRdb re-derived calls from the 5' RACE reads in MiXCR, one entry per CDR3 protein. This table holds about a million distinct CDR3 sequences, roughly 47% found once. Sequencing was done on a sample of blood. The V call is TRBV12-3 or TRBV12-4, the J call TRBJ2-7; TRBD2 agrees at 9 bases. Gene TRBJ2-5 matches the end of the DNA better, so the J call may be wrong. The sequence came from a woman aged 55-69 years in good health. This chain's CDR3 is CASSPGGLARARQETQYF. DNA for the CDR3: TGTGCCAGCAGCCCAGGGGGACTAGCAAGGGCGAGGCAAGAGACCCAGTACTTC.